This TCR beta chain stems from a study of blood T cell repertoires in COVID-19. About the study: Samples of COVID-19 (acute and convalescent) were obtained from the United States, Italy and Spain.

Using immunoSEQ multiplex PCR, the repertoire was profiled, and TCRdb retains in-frame clones only, with some absent. Among approximately 230,000 clones listed, over 80% were seen once. With V trimmed by 4 bases and J by 3 bases, 14 bases remained unmatched. This CDR3 contains 17 residues. Germline V gene lookup returns CDR1 SGHNT and CDR2 YYREEE (reference sequence). The gene calls are TRBV5-4 and TRBJ2-5; 8 bases are a match to TRBD2. The sequenced material came from PBMCs or T cells enriched from blood (not recorded which). The TCR was taken from a woman aged 18-29 years who had recovered from COVID-19. CDR3 region: CASSRKTAGAPKETQYF. The DNA of the CDR3 is TGTGCCAGCAGCCGAAAGACAGCGGGGGCCCCCAAAGAGACCCAGTACTTC.